These 30 T cell receptor beta chains originate from one sample sequenced in a study of blood T cell repertoires in COVID-19. Only in-frame clones appear in the TCRdb table, and some are missing; sequencing was by immunoSEQ multiplex PCR. The sample lists some 70,000 clones; 87% were seen once. Sequences were obtained from peripheral blood. The receptors were sampled from a man in his fifties or sixties with active COVID-19.

The rearrangement joins TRBV19 to TRBJ2-1, with TRBD1 matching 7 bases. J lost 2 bases, V lost 9 bases, and 7 bases had no gene match. The CDR3 is made up of 14 amino acids. Germline CDR1 and CDR2: LNHDA and SQIVND (reference sequence). In DNA form, the CDR3 reads TGTGCCAGCACTATCGGGACAGCCTACAATGAGCAGTTCTTC. Residues: CASTIGTAYNEQFF. Together with reference TRBV19 and TRBJ2-1, the CDR3 gives the full variable domain: DGGITQSPKYLFRKEGQNVTLSCEQNLNHDAMYWYRQDPGQGLRLIYYSQIVNDFQKGDIAEGYSVSREKKESFPLTVTSAQKNPTAFYLCASTIGTAYNEQFFGPGTRLTVL.

V is TRBV19 and J is TRBJ2-3, with 9 bases aligning to TRBD1. Trimming took 7 bases from V and 2 from J; bases not matched to a gene: 7. This CDR3 spans 15 amino acids. Germline V CDR1 and CDR2: LNHDA, SQIVND (reference sequence). Here the CDR3 reads CASTPGQGDTDTQYF. The CDR3 DNA reads TGTGCCAGTACCCCGGGACAGGGTGACACAGATACGCAGTATTTT.

This clone showed up just once. The chain links TRBV7-8 to TRBJ1-6; perhaps TRBD1 as D (5 bases). Germline values: CDR1 SGHVS, CDR2 FQNEAQ. CDR3 length: 13 amino acids. The CDR3 loop reads CASKRQNDSPLHF. The CDR3 bases are TGTGCTTCAAAGAGACAGAATGATTCACCCCTCCACTTT.

This chain connects TRBV19 to TRBJ1-6; TRBD1 aligns across 8 bases. Germline lookup yields CDR1 LNHDA and CDR2 SQIVND (reference sequence). The trim removed 7 bases at V and 7 bases at J, leaving 6 bases unmatched. This CDR3 spans 14 amino acids. The CDR3 sequence: CASTQRQGNSPLHF. Written as DNA, the CDR3 is TGTGCCAGTACCCAACGACAGGGGAATTCACCCCTCCACTTT.

V is TRBV5-1 and J is TRBJ2-2, with unresolved D. The CDR3 sequence is 13 residues long. V was shortened by 5 bases and J by 6 bases, with 11 bases between the two germline ends. Per the germline V gene, CDR1 is SGHRS and CDR2 is YFSETQ. CDR3 protein: CASSLGASGELFF. CDR3 nucleotides: TGCGCCAGCAGTCTTGGAGCATCCGGGGAGCTGTTTTTT.

J is TRBJ2-2 and V is TRBV5-1, with 15 positions matching TRBD2. Looked up from germline, CDR1 is SGHRS and CDR2 is YFSETQ. The CDR3 length is 19 residues. V was clipped by 0 bases and J by 6 bases; unmatched bases: 9. As DNA, the CDR3 is TGCGCCAGCAGCTTGGCCCGGACTAGCGGGAGGGCCAGTCCCGGGGAGCTGTTTTTT. Protein sequence: CASSLARTSGRASPGELFF.

The rearrangement uses TRBV4-2 and TRBJ2-3; 9 bases line up with TRBD2. The CDR3 extends over 14 amino acids. The V segment lost 6 bases and the J segment 4 bases; nucleotides outside the gene matches: 5. The germline V gene encodes CDR1 LGHNA and CDR2 YNFKEQ. DNA of the CDR3: TGTGCCAGCAGGGTAGCGGGGGTGGCAGATACGCAGTATTTT. Amino acids: CASRVAGVADTQYF.

The gene calls are TRBV27 and TRBJ2-3; a possible D gene is TRBD1 (6 bases). CDR3 length: 14 amino acids. V was clipped by 5 bases and J by 9 bases, with 18 bases between them. Germline CDR1 is MNHEY and CDR2 is SMNVEV (reference sequence). Here the CDR3 reads CASSQGSLRRTQYF. CDR3 nucleotide sequence: TGTGCCAGCAGTCAGGGGTCGCTCCGGCGAACGCAGTATTTT.

CDR3 region: CASRKGVETGELFF. In DNA, the CDR3 is TGCGCCAGCCGAAAAGGGGTAGAAACCGGGGAGCTGTTTTTT. The chain combines TRBV5-1 with TRBJ2-2; D perhaps matches TRBD1 (5 bases). Trimming removed 7 bases from V and 5 bases from J, with 15 bases in between. CDR1 and CDR2 from the germline V gene are SGHRS and YFSETQ. The CDR3 totals 14 residues.

This sequence joins TRBV6-5 and TRBJ1-1; TRBD1 matches 8 bases. The length of the CDR3 is 10 residues. Looked up from germline, CDR1 is MNHEY and CDR2 is SVGAGI. After removal of 7 bases from V and 10 bases from J, the junction contained 2 bases not matched to a gene. The CDR3 region is CASNGQGAFF. CDR3 in DNA: TGTGCCAGCAATGGACAGGGAGCTTTCTTT.

This chain joins TRBV28 and TRBJ2-5, with 9 bases lining up with TRBD1. Germline trimming cut 8 bases from V and 5 bases from J; bases unmatched to any gene: 12. The CDR3 runs to 15 residues. Germline CDR1 MDHEN, CDR2 SYDVKM. CDR3 DNA sequence: TGTGCCAGCGGAAGGGGACAGGGAAGCACGGAGACCCAGTACTTC. This gives the protein CASGRGQGSTETQYF.

This CDR3 reads CASRTEGARTGELFF. The CDR3 DNA sequence: TGTGCCAGCAGGACCGAGGGGGCACGGACCGGGGAGCTGTTTTTT. J is TRBJ2-2 and V is TRBV2, with TRBD1 matching 7 bases. CDR1 is SNHLY and CDR2 is FYNNEI in the germline V gene. The CDR3 length is 15 residues. V lost 6 bases, J lost 5 bases, and 9 bases stayed unmatched. Variable domain in full (rest from reference TRBV2 and TRBJ2-2): EPEVTQTPSHQVTQMGQEVILRCVPISNHLYFYWYRQILGQKVEFLVSFYNNEISEKSEIFDDQFSVERPDGSNFTLKIRSTKLEDSAMYFCASRTEGARTGELFFGEGSRLTVL.

CDR3 region: CASSGGTGGTDTQYF. For the CDR3, the DNA is TGTGCCAGCAGTGGCGGGACAGGGGGAACAGATACGCAGTATTTT. V and J are TRBV27 and TRBJ2-3, with TRBD1 matching 11 bases. After removal of 5 bases from V and 3 bases from J, the junction contained 4 bases not matched to a gene. The CDR3 runs 15 residues. Germline values: CDR1 MNHEY, CDR2 SMNVEV (reference sequence).

The CDR3: CASSARAREKLFF. As DNA, the CDR3 is TGTGCCAGCAGTGCCAGGGCGCGGGAAAAACTGTTTTTT. The V and J genes are TRBV6-4 and TRBJ1-4; weak D call: TRBD1 (5 bases). Germline values: CDR1 MRHNA, CDR2 SNTAGT. The CDR3 is 13 amino acids. Trimming removed 4 bases at V and 8 bases at J, with 11 bases between.

This clone was observed a few times. J is TRBJ1-3 and V is TRBV28, with D perhaps matching TRBD1 (5 bases). The CDR3 sequence is 11 residues long. With 8 bases removed from V and 8 bases from J, the gap between germline ends came to 10 bases. Germline loops: CDR1 MDHEN, CDR2 SYDVKM. The CDR3 nucleotides are TGTGCCAGCGGACGGGGGGACACCATATATTTT. It codes for CASGRGDTIYF.

The chain uses TRBV5-4 and TRBJ2-5; 8 bases fit TRBD2. The germline V gene has CDR1 SGHNT and CDR2 YYREEE (reference sequence). Unmatched junction bases numbered 8, after V lost 5 bases and J lost 5 bases. CDR3 length equals 14 residues. This CDR3 is CASRDPGGVETQYF. CDR3 nucleotides: TGTGCCAGCAGGGACCCGGGAGGGGTTGAGACCCAGTACTTC.

The V call is TRBV29-1, the J call TRBJ1-1; tentative D call: TRBD1 (6 bases). CDR3 length: 14 residues. Germline CDR1 and CDR2: SQVTM and ANQGSEA. Trimming stripped 4 bases from V and 5 bases from J, with 17 bases between. The CDR3 DNA reads as TGCAGCGTTGTTGGGATACAGGGAGGGACTGAAGCTTTCTTT. It encodes CSVVGIQGGTEAFF. The whole variable domain, filled in from reference TRBV29-1 and TRBJ1-1, reads SAVISQKPSRDICQRGTSLTIQCQVDSQVTMMFWYRQQPGQSLTLIATANQGSEATYESGFVIDKFPISRPNLTFSTLTVSNMSPEDSSIYLCSVVGIQGGTEAFFGQGTRLTVV.

The rearrangement joins TRBV28 to TRBJ2-3, with D unclear. Germline CDR1 is MDHEN and CDR2 is SYDVKM. The CDR3 covers 13 residues. Trimming took 4 bases from V and 1 from J, leaving 6 bases between them. The CDR3 DNA follows: TGTGCCAGCAGTTCCCCGGGCACAGATACGCAGTATTTT. As protein: CASSSPGTDTQYF.

This rearrangement joins TRBV4-1 to TRBJ2-7; D is undetermined. In germline, CDR1 is MGHRA, CDR2 YSYEKL. Between the trimmed V and J ends, which lost 0 bases and 6 bases, there was a span of 9 bases. CDR3 length: 13 residues. The CDR3 is CASSQDKESEQYF. For the CDR3, the DNA is TGCGCCAGCAGCCAAGATAAGGAGAGCGAGCAGTACTTC.

The count of this clone is one. The chain uses TRBV28 and TRBJ1-1, with 10 bases identical to TRBD1. Germline-derived CDR1 and CDR2 are MDHEN and SYDVKM. The CDR3 consists of 14 residues. The V segment lost 5 bases and the J segment 6 bases; nucleotides outside the gene matches: 6. The chain's CDR3 is CASSTGTGEAEAFF. CDR3 nucleotide sequence: TGTGCCAGCAGTACCGGGACAGGGGAAGCTGAAGCTTTCTTT. Full variable domain (rest looked up from reference TRBV28 and TRBJ1-1): DVKVTQSSRYLVKRTGEKVFLECVQDMDHENMFWYRQDPGLGLRLIYFSYDVKMKEKGDIPEGYSVSREKKERFSLILESASTNQTSMYLCASSTGTGEAEAFFGQGTRLTVV.

V gene TRBV2 combines with J gene TRBJ2-3, with 9 bases lining up with TRBD2. Germline V gene lookup returns CDR1 SNHLY and CDR2 FYNNEI. V lost 2 bases to trimming and J lost 1 base; unmatched junction nucleotides: 7. This CDR3 is 17 amino acids long. CDR3 DNA sequence: TGTGCCAGCAGTGAACTTCTAGCGGGGAGGGGCACAGATACGCAGTATTTT. Translation gives CASSELLAGRGTDTQYF.

The V gene is TRBV7-2, the J gene TRBJ1-2; 8 bases map to TRBD1. CDR1 and CDR2 from the germline V gene are SGHTA and FQGNSA. CDR3 length: 16 residues. With 3 bases clipped from V and 7 bases from J, the junction kept 13 bases outside the gene matches. DNA of the CDR3: TGTGCCAGCAGCTTCTCTCCGACAGGGGCCCGGGTTGGCTACACCTTC. Protein product: CASSFSPTGARVGYTF.

A single count supports this clone. The rearrangement joins TRBV6-5 to TRBJ1-3; D remains unclear. V was shortened by 6 bases and J by 3 bases, with 12 bases between the two germline ends. Germline V CDR1 and CDR2: MNHEY, SVGAGI. This CDR3 is 14 amino acids long. The CDR3 loop is CASRSPSRGNTIYF. CDR3 DNA sequence: TGTGCCAGCAGAAGCCCGTCTCGTGGAAACACCATATATTTT.

This rearrangement joins TRBV5-8 to TRBJ1-5, with D tentatively TRBD1 (6 bases). V was shortened by 0 bases and J by 0 bases, with 10 bases between the two germline ends. In germline, CDR1 is SGHTS, CDR2 YDEGEE. This CDR3 region has 16 residues. CDR3 bases: TGTGCCAGCAGCTTGGGGCAGGGGTCTAGCAATCAGCCCCAGCATTTT. This translates into CASSLGQGSSNQPQHF.

This chain uses TRBV7-9 with TRBJ2-5; 9 positions match TRBD1. Germline CDR1 reads SEHNR; CDR2 reads FQNEAQ (reference sequence). The CDR3 has 16 residues. V trimming: 5 bases; J trimming: 4 bases; junction bases outside the gene matches: 11. CDR3 nucleotide sequence: TGTGCCAGCAGCCCAGCGGGACAGGGTTCGGGAGAGACCCAGTACTTC. Translating it yields CASSPAGQGSGETQYF.

This clone was observed once. The V and J genes are TRBV15 and TRBJ2-2, with D unresolved. Germline CDR1 LNHNV, CDR2 YYDKDF (reference sequence). The CDR3 covers 12 residues. Trimming shortened V by 6 bases and J by 6 bases, and 8 bases separated the two germline ends. The CDR3 is CATSRYAGELFF. The CDR3 DNA is TGTGCCACCAGTCGGTACGCCGGGGAGCTGTTTTTT. The whole variable domain, filled in from reference TRBV15 and TRBJ2-2, reads DAMVIQNPRYQVTQFGKPVTLSCSQTLNHNVMYWYQQKSSQAPKLLFHYYDKDFNNEADTPDNFQSRRPNTSFCFLDIRSPGLGDTAMYLCATSRYAGELFFGEGSRLTVL.

J is TRBJ2-1 and V is TRBV7-2; TRBD1 is a possible D gene (6 bases). The length of the CDR3 is 12 residues. V lost 6 bases to trimming and J lost 7 bases, with 10 bases between them. CDR1 is SGHTA, CDR2 FQGNSA, per germline. The CDR3, as DNA: TGTGCCAGCAGTTCAAGGGGGAATGAGCAGTTCTTC. Translating gives CASSSRGNEQFF.

This chain links TRBV12-1 with TRBJ2-1; the table assigns TRBD2, which was not confirmed against the DNA. TRBV12-1 is reported as a pseudogene. This CDR3 has 16 residues. CDR3 bases: TGTGCCAGCAGGACGGGGAGGGCCGCGTACTACAATGAGCAGTTCTTC. Its translation: CASRTGRAAYYNEQFF.

The rearrangement links TRBV12-5 to TRBJ2-7, with TRBD1 identical over 10 bases. J lost 4 bases, V lost 6 bases, and 6 bases had no gene match. The CDR3 has 14 amino acids. Looked up from germline, CDR1 is LGHNT and CDR2 is FRNRAP. CDR3 in amino acids: CASGTTGGLYEQYF. The CDR3 coding sequence is TGTGCTAGTGGCACGACAGGGGGCTTGTACGAGCAGTACTTC.

The rearrangement joins TRBV15 to TRBJ2-7; tentatively, D is TRBD2 (6 bases). Germline CDR1 and CDR2: LNHNV and YYDKDF (reference sequence). Trimming stripped 9 bases from V and 4 bases from J, with 13 bases between. The CDR3 runs 12 residues. CDR3 protein: CATGGSIYEQYF. DNA of the CDR3: TGTGCCACTGGGGGGTCGATTTACGAGCAGTACTTC.